This TCR beta chain was profiled in a study of blood T cell repertoires in COVID-19. This CDR3 is built from 13 residues. V lost 2 bases, J lost 4 bases, and 8 bases lay in between. Germline-derived CDR1 and CDR2 are MNHNY and SVGAGI (reference sequence). Sequenced by immunoSEQ multiplex PCR; TCRdb stores in-frame clones only, minus some. The table includes 35,000 to 40,000 clones, around three quarters detected once. The chain combines TRBV6-6 with TRBJ2-5; perhaps TRBD2 as D (5 bases). Sequencing was done on a sample of peripheral blood. The receptor was isolated from a man older than 75 with active or convalescent COVID-19. The CDR3 nucleotides are TGTGCCAGCAGTTACGAGGGCCGAGAGACCCAGTACTTC. Translated: CASSYEGRETQYF.